This T cell receptor (beta chain) was captured by sequencing in a study of T cells in Graves' hyperthyroidism and ophthalmopathy. Study-wide points: The model anticipated ophthalmopathy a median about six months pre-onset.

This clonotype was seen a handful of times. Its target is not known. Researchers defined stable Graves' hyperthyroidism as no ophthalmopathy progression within 18 months. On the basis of clinical symptoms, serum thyroxine and TRAb, thyroid ultrasound and orbital computed tomography, diagnoses were made. The CDR3 loop spans 14 amino acids. Trimming removed 10 bases at V and 1 base at J, with 17 bases between. Germline-derived CDR1 and CDR2 are MDHEN and SYDVKM. TCR beta CDR3 regions were amplified from RNA transcripts. The HTBI primer set served for first-round RT-PCR of the TCR CDR3. TCRdb ran MiXCR on the multiplex PCR reads and lists one entry per CDR3 protein. There are around 720,000 distinct CDR3 sequences in the sample; roughly a third occur only once, and around 32% lies in the top ten.

This TCR was recovered from a middle-aged woman with Graves' hyperthyroidism. The sequencing input was blood. The chain joins TRBV28 to TRBJ2-7; possibly TRBD2 for D (5 bases). CDR3 protein: CATPSGRGSYEQYF. The CDR3 DNA reads as TGTGCCACGCCTAGTGGGAGAGGGTCCTACGAGCAGTACTTC.